This T cell receptor beta chain was sequenced during a study of blood T cell repertoires in COVID-19. Across the study: PBMCs, B-cell-depleted T cells, or T cells provided the cDNA or gDNA that made up the material.

This table comes from immunoSEQ multiplex PCR, and its TCRdb copy is limited to in-frame clones, with some not included. The sample holds approximately 51,000 clones, 91% seen once. The CDR3 is 13 residues long. Germline values: CDR1 MNHEY, CDR2 SVGAGI. The germline V and J ends were trimmed by 0 bases and 2 bases, with 5 bases remaining between them. The TCR was taken from a man in his 70s with active COVID-19. The specimen sequenced was peripheral blood. This chain joins TRBV6-5 and TRBJ2-7; no reliable D call. The CDR3 loop reads CASSYSRAYEQYF. CDR3 in DNA: TGTGCCAGCAGTTACTCGCGAGCCTACGAGCAGTACTTC.